The 18 T cell receptor beta chains presented below share a single source sample, sequenced in a study of graft-versus-host responses after intestinal transplantation. The method was immunoSEQ multiplex PCR; TCRdb's version includes in-frame clones alone and lacks a portion of them. The sample lists roughly 130,000 clones, around nine tenths occurring once. The antigens of these receptors remain unknown. This specimen consisted of unstimulated CD4+ T cells sorted from spleen or lymph node cells, obtained before intestinal transplant. The receptors originated from a human donor who received an intestinal transplant.

This rearrangement joins TRBV6-1 to TRBJ1-1; D gene unclear. The V and J ends lost 6 bases and 0 bases respectively, with 8 bases between them. Germline V CDR1 and CDR2: MNHNS, SASEGT. The CDR3 has 13 amino acids. CDR3 in DNA: TGTGCCAGCAGGGAAAGCATGAACACTGAAGCTTTCTTT. Residues: CASRESMNTEAFF.

The CDR3 DNA follows: TGTGCCAGCAGCCCAAGGAGGGCTAGCGGGAGGTCAGAGACCCAGTACTTC. This encodes CASSPRRASGRSETQYF. V usage is TRBV13 and J usage is TRBJ2-5, with TRBD2 identical over 11 bases. The trim removed 5 bases at V and 4 bases at J, leaving 12 bases unmatched. CDR1 is PRHDT, CDR2 FYEKMQ, per germline (reference sequence). This CDR3 has 17 amino acids.

Only one count was recorded for this clone. The rearrangement links TRBV5-1 to TRBJ1-2; D ambiguous. The ends were cut back, 2 bases at V and 4 bases at J, with 15 bases in the middle. Germline V gives CDR1 SGHRS, CDR2 YFSETQ. The CDR3 runs 15 residues. The CDR3 protein is CASSLEAPHIYGYTF. CDR3 nucleotides: TGCGCCAGCAGCTTAGAGGCCCCCCATATCTATGGCTACACCTTC.

The V gene is TRBV28, the J gene TRBJ1-3, with 8 bases fitting TRBD1. The germline CDR1 and CDR2 sequences are MDHEN and SYDVKM. J gave up 4 bases and V 4 bases, and 6 bases lay outside the gene matches. The CDR3 runs to 15 residues. The CDR3 nucleotides are TGTGCCAGCAGTTCTCGGACAGGGAGAGGAAACACCATATATTTT. As protein: CASSSRTGRGNTIYF. The full variable domain, its missing parts supplied by reference TRBV28 and TRBJ1-3, is DVKVTQSSRYLVKRTGEKVFLECVQDMDHENMFWYRQDPGLGLRLIYFSYDVKMKEKGDIPEGYSVSREKKERFSLILESASTNQTSMYLCASSSRTGRGNTIYFGEGSWLTVV.

This rearrangement joins TRBV5-1 to TRBJ2-1, with 8 bases that match TRBD2. Unmatched junction bases numbered 7, after V lost 3 bases and J lost 8 bases. Germline CDR1 reads SGHRS; CDR2 reads YFSETQ. The CDR3 sequence is 14 residues long. The CDR3 region has the DNA TGCGCCAGCAGCTCGGCTAGCGGGTTCGATGAGCAGTTCTTC. Protein: CASSSASGFDEQFF.

The chain carries TRBV28 and TRBJ2-2, with 8 bases lining up with TRBD1. After removal of 5 bases from V and 6 bases from J, the junction contained 14 bases not matched to a gene. Germline CDR1 and CDR2: MDHEN and SYDVKM. The CDR3 sequence is 17 residues long. CDR3 sequence (DNA): TGTGCCAGCAGTCCCGGACAGGGATTATTTCGGGCCGGGGAGCTGTTTTTT. Amino acids: CASSPGQGLFRAGELFF.

V usage is TRBV9 and J usage is TRBJ2-1; the D gene is possibly TRBD2 (5 bases). The germline gives CDR1 SGDLS, CDR2 YYNGEE. V lost 7 bases and J 0 bases, leaving 5 bases between the germline ends. The CDR3 loop spans 12 amino acids. CDR3 in amino acids: CASGSSYNEQFF. In DNA form, the CDR3 reads TGTGCCAGCGGGAGCTCCTACAATGAGCAGTTCTTC.

The chain employs TRBV5-1 and TRBJ1-3; D possibly corresponds to TRBD1 (5 bases). The CDR3 consists of 17 residues. Germline CDR1 reads SGHRS; CDR2 reads YFSETQ. Trimming removed 0 bases at V and 0 bases at J, with 13 bases between. CDR3 sequence reads: CASSLETGTYSGNTIYF. DNA of the CDR3: TGCGCCAGCAGCTTGGAGACCGGGACCTACTCTGGAAACACCATATATTTT.

CDR3 sequence (DNA): TGTGCCATCAGTGGGCTTTCGAACACTGAAGCTTTCTTT. Translation gives CAISGLSNTEAFF. The rearrangement joins TRBV10-3 to TRBJ1-1; D not resolved. Per the germline V gene, CDR1 is ENHRY and CDR2 is SYGVKD. This CDR3 is 13 amino acids long. V lost 4 bases and J lost 1, with 7 bases in between.

The genes are TRBV25-1 and TRBJ1-5; D is ambiguous. V lost 5 bases, J lost 3 bases, and 11 bases lay in between. The CDR3 consists of 14 residues. Germline assignment: CDR1 MGHDK and CDR2 SYGVNS. The CDR3 sequence is CASSPKPDNQPQHF. CDR3 coding DNA: TGTGCCAGCAGTCCAAAACCGGACAATCAGCCCCAGCATTTT.

V and J are TRBV25-1 and TRBJ2-2; D not resolved. The ends were cut back, 3 bases at V and 0 bases at J, with 8 bases in the middle. In germline, CDR1 is MGHDK, CDR2 SYGVNS. The CDR3 contains 15 residues. This CDR3 is CASSDSVANTGELFF. DNA for the CDR3: TGTGCCAGCAGTGATTCGGTAGCGAACACCGGGGAGCTGTTTTTT. The full variable domain, its missing parts supplied by reference TRBV25-1 and TRBJ2-2, is EADIYQTPRYLVIGTGKKITLECSQTMGHDKMYWYQQDPGMELHLIHYSYGVNSTEKGDLSSESTVSRIRTEHFPLTLESARPSHTSQYLCASSDSVANTGELFFGEGSRLTVL.

This chain uses TRBV27 with TRBJ1-5; perhaps TRBD1 as D (5 bases). Germline V gives CDR1 MNHEY, CDR2 SMNVEV (reference sequence). Trimming cost V 5 bases and J 4 bases, with 15 bases left between them. The CDR3 extends over 15 amino acids. The DNA of the CDR3 is TGTGCCAGCAGTACATACGGGGGTGGGAATCAGCCCCAGCATTTT. The encoded protein is CASSTYGGGNQPQHF.

V and J are TRBV5-4 and TRBJ2-5, with 12 bases aligning to TRBD1. The J call may be faulty, since TRBJ2-7 better matches the DNA end. The germline gives CDR1 SGHNT, CDR2 YYREEE (reference sequence). The CDR3 runs 15 residues. The CDR3, as DNA: TGTGCCAGCAGCACGGGACAGGGGGCCAGGTACGAGCAGTACTTC. This gives the protein CASSTGQGARYEQYF.

Only one count was recorded for this clone. The chain has TRBV28 and TRBJ1-5; no definite D call. V lost 11 bases, J lost 5 bases, and 13 bases lay in between. The CDR3 sequence is 12 residues long. Germline loops: CDR1 MDHEN, CDR2 SYDVKM. The CDR3 region has the DNA TGTGCCGCTTTTGGAAGGCATCAGCCCCAGCATTTT. It is translated as CAAFGRHQPQHF.

The rearrangement joins TRBV6-5 to TRBJ1-1; no clear D. Germline CDR1 MNHEY, CDR2 SVGAGI. The CDR3 sequence is 14 residues long. The V end was cut by 4 bases, the J end by 1 base, with 10 bases between. Written as DNA, the CDR3 is TGTGCCAGCAGTTCGGCTGATCCGAACACTGAAGCTTTCTTT. Protein product: CASSSADPNTEAFF.

The CDR3 here is CASSIWAPGGANVLTF. The CDR3 DNA follows: TGTGCCAGTAGTATTTGGGCCCCTGGAGGGGCCAACGTCCTGACTTTC. V gene TRBV19 combines with J gene TRBJ2-6, with D hard to call. This CDR3 contains 16 residues. Per the germline V gene, CDR1 is LNHDA and CDR2 is SQIVND (reference sequence). Trimming removed 3 bases at V and 4 bases at J, with 13 bases between.

The chain carries TRBV19 and TRBJ2-5; 8 bases align to TRBD2. The CDR3 length is 16 residues. V was clipped by 3 bases and J by 5 bases; unmatched bases: 11. Germline-derived CDR1 and CDR2 are LNHDA and SQIVND (reference sequence). The CDR3 is CASSMRLGLAAETQYF. The CDR3 nucleotides are TGTGCCAGTAGTATGCGATTAGGACTAGCAGCCGAGACCCAGTACTTC.

This clone has just one count. This chain links TRBV5-4 with TRBJ2-3; D is undetermined. CDR3 length equals 14 residues. V lost 0 bases and J lost 2, with 7 bases in between. The V gene's germline CDR1 is SGHNT and CDR2 YYREEE (reference sequence). As DNA, the CDR3 is TGTGCCAGCAGCTTGGGTTTGGACACAGATACGCAGTATTTT. Residues: CASSLGLDTDTQYF.